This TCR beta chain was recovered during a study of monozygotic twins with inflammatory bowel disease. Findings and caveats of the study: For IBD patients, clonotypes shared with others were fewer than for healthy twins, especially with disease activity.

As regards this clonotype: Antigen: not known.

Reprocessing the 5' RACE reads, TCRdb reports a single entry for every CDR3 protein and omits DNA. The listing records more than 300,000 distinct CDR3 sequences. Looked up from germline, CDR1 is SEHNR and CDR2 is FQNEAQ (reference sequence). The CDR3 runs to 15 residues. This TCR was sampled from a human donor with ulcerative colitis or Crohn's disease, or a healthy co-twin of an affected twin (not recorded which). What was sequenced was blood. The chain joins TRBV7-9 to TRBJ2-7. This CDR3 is CASSLPDRATYEQYF.